Shown below are 5 T cell receptor beta chains from a single sample sequenced in a study of Tregs in tolerant kidney transplant recipients. Some clones are missing from TCRdb's copy, which holds only in-frame ones; the method was immunoSEQ multiplex PCR. The sample has around 61,000 clones, around 87% seen once. The nonmyeloablative bone marrow transplants came from related graft donors, with transient mixed chimerism. The sample in question was CD4+ T cells from blood (PBMCs), obtained 6 months after the transplant. The receptors were gathered from a human patient who received a combined kidney and bone marrow transplant. A subset of T cells may come from the graft donor.

The V call is TRBV7-8, the J call TRBJ2-3; possible D gene TRBD1, 6 bases. Germline V gives CDR1 SGHVS, CDR2 FQNEAQ. The CDR3 has 15 residues. Trimming stripped 5 bases from V and 2 bases from J, with 14 bases between. The CDR3 spells CASSLYREYTDTQYF. The CDR3 nucleotides are TGTGCCAGCAGCCTATACAGGGAGTACACAGATACGCAGTATTTT.

The chain uses TRBV29-1 and TRBJ1-3; unclear D gene. Trimming left V 6 bases short and J 0 bases short, with 9 bases between. Germline V gene data show CDR1 as SQVTM and CDR2 as ANQGSEA. CDR3 length equals 13 residues. The CDR3 nucleotides read TGCAGCGTGGGGAGCACCTCTGGAAACACCATATATTTT. Protein product: CSVGSTSGNTIYF.

The V gene is TRBV2, the J gene TRBJ2-2; D might be TRBD1 (5 bases). Germline V gene data show CDR1 as SNHLY and CDR2 as FYNNEI. The V end lost 3 bases, the J end lost 6 bases, and 14 bases lay between the germline ends. The CDR3 runs to 15 residues. In nucleotides, the CDR3 is TGTGCCAGCAGTGACAGGGTTTTAGTCTCCGGGGAGCTGTTTTTT. This translates into CASSDRVLVSGELFF. Combining the CDR3 with reference TRBV2 and TRBJ2-2 gives the whole variable domain EPEVTQTPSHQVTQMGQEVILRCVPISNHLYFYWYRQILGQKVEFLVSFYNNEISEKSEIFDDQFSVERPDGSNFTLKIRSTKLEDSAMYFCASSDRVLVSGELFFGEGSRLTVL.

The chain employs TRBV4-3 and TRBJ2-5, with 8 nucleotides matching TRBD1. CDR1 and CDR2 (germline): LGHNA, YSLEER. The CDR3 has 16 residues. With 0 bases clipped from V and 4 bases from J, the junction kept 7 bases outside the gene matches. CDR3 in DNA: TGCGCCAGCAGCCAAGAGAATGCAGGGGGCGCAGAGACCCAGTACTTC. It codes for CASSQENAGGAETQYF.

The rearrangement uses TRBV10-3 and TRBJ2-5; D not certain. The CDR3 runs 13 residues. Per the germline V gene, CDR1 is ENHRY and CDR2 is SYGVKD. With 0 bases removed from V and 4 bases from J, the gap between germline ends came to 6 bases. For the CDR3, the DNA is TGTGCCATCAGTGAGTCTACTCGAGAGACCCAGTACTTC. It translates to CAISESTRETQYF.